Sequencing of this T cell receptor beta chain was carried out in a study of shared clonotypes between healthy human individuals. Study observations and caveats: Relative to clonotypes present in all four donors, those not shared had lower generation probabilities. Among the subsets, naive ones generally showed larger estimated richness than memory ones. Clonotype sharing levels among donors were expected to vary with sequencing depth.

Profiling relied on immunoSEQ multiplex PCR, and the TCRdb table lists in-frame clones only, not all of them. The data contain fewer than 3 million clones, less than 95% of them seen just once; the ten biggest clones take up 0.3% to 0.45%. CDR3 length equals 15 residues. CDR1 is KGHSH and CDR2 is LQKENI in the germline V gene. V lost 6 bases and J lost 4; bases outside the gene matches: 3. Comment on this clone: Its antigen is as yet unknown. This CDR3 is also generated by other DNA sequences in the sample.

The sequenced sample consisted of naive CD4+ T cells from PBMCs. Subset noted: CD45RA+ positively selected. The TCR originated in a man aged 18 to 29 in good health. Some clones in this sample may be carry-over from other donors' samples. This chain links TRBV18 with TRBJ2-1; TRBD2 aligns across 13 bases. CDR3 residues: CASSQGLAGYNEQFF. The CDR3 nucleotides are TGTGCCAGCTCCCAGGGACTAGCGGGGTACAATGAGCAGTTCTTC.